The 22 T cell receptor beta chains below all came from one sample that was sequenced in a study of identical twins. MiXCR, run by TCRdb on the 5' RACE reads, gives a single entry per CDR3 protein. The sample lists 1.5 million or so distinct CDR3 sequences; more than 30% were seen once. Specimen: cord blood. All receptors derive from a newborn girl in good health.

This clonotype was detected a few times. The chain links TRBV14 to TRBJ2-1, with TRBD2 matching 10 bases. CDR1 and CDR2 (germline): SGHDN, FVKESK. With 4 bases clipped from V and 6 bases from J, the junction kept 6 bases outside the gene matches. CDR3 length: 15 residues. The CDR3 sequence: CASSPQAGGGNEQFF. DNA of the CDR3: TGTGCCAGCAGCCCCCAAGCGGGGGGGGGCAATGAGCAGTTCTTC.

In this sample, this clonotype turned up a few times. The chain has TRBV24-1 and TRBJ1-5, with 9 nucleotides matching TRBD1. With V trimmed by 4 bases and J by 2 bases, 5 bases remained unmatched. There are 16 residues in the CDR3. Germline loops: CDR1 KGHDR, CDR2 SFDVKD. The CDR3 nucleotides read TGTGCCACCAGTGAACCGGGACAGGGAGGCAATCAGCCCCAGCATTTT. Translation gives CATSEPGQGGNQPQHF.

In its sample, this clonotype was seen a few times. This chain links TRBV20-1 with TRBJ1-5; possible D gene TRBD1, 5 bases. CDR3 length: 12 amino acids. V gave up 3 bases and J gave up 5 bases, with 8 bases separating them. The V gene's germline CDR1 is DFQATT and CDR2 SNEGSKA (reference sequence). CDR3 region: CSARLGDQPQHF. The CDR3, as DNA: TGCAGTGCTAGGCTAGGGGATCAGCCCCAGCATTTT.

This clonotype occurred a few times. The CDR3 nucleotides read TGTGCCAGCAGCCAAGATTCCAGGGGTAGTGGGGCCAACGTCCTGACTTTC. Translating it yields CASSQDSRGSGANVLTF. The chain is built from TRBV3-1 and TRBJ2-6; a possible D gene is TRBD1 (6 bases). Looked up from germline, CDR1 is LGHDT and CDR2 is YNNKEL (reference sequence). This CDR3 is 17 amino acids long. V lost 0 bases and J lost 3, with 12 bases in between.

This clonotype was counted a few times. This chain connects TRBV13 to TRBJ1-4, with D perhaps TRBD1 (6 bases). Germline loops: CDR1 PRHDT, CDR2 FYEKMQ (reference sequence). V was cut by 10 bases and J by 3 bases, with 18 bases left in between. The CDR3 sequence is 15 residues long. CDR3 DNA: TGTGCCACCTTCCCATATGGACAGTCTAATGAAAAACTGTTTTTT. Translating it yields CATFPYGQSNEKLFF.

This clonotype was seen just once. The chain joins TRBV20-1 to TRBJ2-3; 9 bases match TRBD2. CDR3 length equals 14 residues. Germline values: CDR1 DFQATT, CDR2 SNEGSKA (reference sequence). Unmatched junction bases numbered 6, after V lost 1 base and J lost 7 bases. In nucleotides, the CDR3 is TGCAGTGCTAGAGTGGGTAGCGGGGGAAATACGCAGTATTTT. Translating it yields CSARVGSGGNTQYF.

This clonotype has only a few counts. The V call is TRBV27, the J call TRBJ1-2, with 8 nucleotides matching TRBD1. This CDR3 region has 16 residues. The V gene end was trimmed by 0 bases and the J gene end by 4 bases; junction bases not matched to a gene: 7. The germline CDR1 and CDR2 sequences are MNHEY and SMNVEV (reference sequence). CDR3 region: CASSLSRTGGSYGYTF. Here the CDR3 DNA reads TGTGCCAGCAGTTTATCGAGAACAGGGGGGAGCTATGGCTACACCTTC.

J is TRBJ2-7 and V is TRBV20-1; 10 positions agree with TRBD1. This CDR3 has 15 amino acids. V shed 5 bases and J 2 bases; nucleotides not matched to a gene: 9. Germline V gene lookup returns CDR1 DFQATT and CDR2 SNEGSKA (reference sequence). CDR3 bases: TGCAGTGCTGCGGAAGCCGGGACAGGGGCCTACGAGCAGTACTTC. Its translation: CSAAEAGTGAYEQYF.

The rearrangement uses TRBV7-9 and TRBJ2-3; 14 positions match TRBD2. The germline V gene has CDR1 SEHNR and CDR2 FQNEAQ (reference sequence). The CDR3 is made up of 17 amino acids. Unmatched junction bases numbered 8, after V lost 6 bases and J lost 3 bases. The CDR3 sequence: CASSYGLAGGGTDTQYF. The CDR3 coding sequence is TGTGCCAGCAGTTATGGACTAGCGGGGGGCGGGACAGATACGCAGTATTTT.

Written as DNA, the CDR3 is TGTGCCAGCAGCTTAGTCGGGACAAACACCGGGGAGCTGTTTTTT. It encodes CASSLVGTNTGELFF. This chain uses TRBV11-2 with TRBJ2-2; perhaps TRBD1 as D (6 bases). The CDR3 sequence is 15 residues long. V lost 1 base and J 2 bases, leaving 8 bases between the germline ends. The germline V gene encodes CDR1 SGHAT and CDR2 FQNNGV.

The table lists this clonotype with a few counts. The gene calls are TRBV27 and TRBJ2-1; possibly TRBD1 for D (5 bases). This CDR3 comprises 15 residues. The germline gives CDR1 MNHEY, CDR2 SMNVEV (reference sequence). The V and J ends lost 1 base and 6 bases respectively, with 13 bases between them. The CDR3 sequence is CASSLLPRVLNEQFF. In nucleotides, the CDR3 is TGTGCCAGCAGTTTATTACCCAGGGTTCTCAATGAGCAGTTCTTC.

In this sample, this clonotype turned up a few times. The chain is built from TRBV6-1 and TRBJ2-7, with a weak D call TRBD2 (6 bases). CDR3 length: 15 residues. The V and J ends lost 0 bases and 0 bases respectively, with 9 bases between them. From germline, CDR1 is MNHNS and CDR2 SASEGT. The CDR3, as DNA: TGTGCCAGCAGTGAAGCACGGGGGAGCTCCTACGAGCAGTACTTC. Its protein is CASSEARGSSYEQYF.

This clonotype was recorded a few times. The chain links TRBV9 to TRBJ2-2; a weak D match, TRBD1 (5 bases). V was clipped by 0 bases and J by 3 bases, with 12 bases between them. This CDR3 has 16 residues. Germline-derived CDR1 and CDR2 are SGDLS and YYNGEE. CDR3 sequence (DNA): TGTGCCAGCAGCGTAGCCCGCAGGGTATACACCGGGGAGCTGTTTTTT. Its translation: CASSVARRVYTGELFF.

This clonotype was seen many times. This chain links TRBV4-1 with TRBJ2-5; TRBD2 might be the D (6 bases). CDR3 length: 13 amino acids. Trimming cost V 4 bases and J 4 bases, with 10 bases left between them. Germline CDR1 MGHRA, CDR2 YSYEKL. The CDR3 reads CASSLGLLETQYF. CDR3 sequence (DNA): TGCGCCAGCAGCCTGGGACTTCTAGAGACCCAGTACTTC.

The chain combines TRBV5-1 with TRBJ2-7, with D possibly TRBD1 on 6 matching bases. Germline CDR1 is SGHRS and CDR2 is YFSETQ. V gave up 2 bases and J gave up 3 bases, with 12 bases separating them. The CDR3 has 14 amino acids. CDR3 in DNA: TGCGCCAGCAGCTTCGGCAGGGGAGTCTACGAGCAGTACTTC. Translation: CASSFGRGVYEQYF.

This rearrangement joins TRBV7-8 to TRBJ2-1; 11 nucleotides match TRBD2. Trimming at V came to 5 bases and at J to 4 bases, leaving 7 bases not matched to a gene. The CDR3 has 16 amino acids. Germline-derived CDR1 and CDR2 are SGHVS and FQNEAQ. The CDR3 here is CASSPVAGGIYNEQFF. DNA of the CDR3: TGTGCCAGCAGCCCCGTAGCGGGAGGGATTTACAATGAGCAGTTCTTC. Filled out from reference TRBV7-8 and TRBJ2-1, the complete variable domain reads GAGVSQSPRYKVAKRGQDVALRCDPISGHVSLFWYQQALGQGPEFLTYFQNEAQLDKSGLPSDRFFAERPEGSVSTLKIQRTQQEDSAVYLCASSPVAGGIYNEQFFGPGTRLTVL.

This clonotype has more than one count but fewer than ten. The rearrangement uses TRBV20-1 and TRBJ1-5, with 8 positions matching TRBD1. Trimming took 0 bases from V and 1 from J; bases not matched to a gene: 11. CDR3 length: 18 residues. The germline CDR1 and CDR2 sequences are DFQATT and SNEGSKA (reference sequence). CDR3 in amino acids: CSARDRPRQGKSNQPQHF. The CDR3 DNA reads TGCAGTGCTAGAGATCGCCCAAGACAGGGGAAAAGCAATCAGCCCCAGCATTTT.

Concerning this clonotype itself: One junction end disagrees with the germline gene, perhaps due to a read error. CDR3 DNA sequence: TGTGCTATCAGTCCAAGGGGGACTAGCGGGAGCGACAATGAGCAGTTCTTC. This translates into CAISPRGTSGSDNEQFF. V is TRBV10-3 and J is TRBJ2-1, with 14 bases fitting TRBD2. CDR1 is ENHRY, CDR2 SYGVKD, per germline. The CDR3 contains 17 residues.

This chain joins TRBV7-2 and TRBJ2-7; a possible D gene is TRBD2 (7 bases). Germline CDR1 SGHTA, CDR2 FQGNSA. Trimming pared 3 bases from V and 2 bases from J, leaving 14 bases between. The CDR3 spans 15 residues. CDR3 protein: CASSFKWGGPYEQYF. The CDR3 nucleotides read TGTGCCAGCAGCTTTAAGTGGGGGGGCCCCTACGAGCAGTACTTC.

CDR3 sequence (DNA): TGCAGCGTTGAAGGCGGGACAGGGGGCCCGAGCTCCTACGAGCAGTACTTC. Protein sequence: CSVEGGTGGPSSYEQYF. The rearrangement joins TRBV29-1 to TRBJ2-7; TRBD1 agrees at 12 bases. CDR3 size: 17 residues. Germline V gene data show CDR1 as SQVTM and CDR2 as ANQGSEA. V was clipped by 1 base and J by 0 bases; unmatched bases: 7.

CDR3 in DNA: TGTGCCAGCAGCGTTGAGGGACAGGGGGCATATGGCTACACCTTC. This sequence encodes CASSVEGQGAYGYTF. V is TRBV9 and J is TRBJ1-2; TRBD1 agrees at 12 bases. Germline V CDR1 and CDR2: SGDLS, YYNGEE. This CDR3 has 15 amino acids. The junction had 4 bases not matched to a gene; V was cut back by 2 bases and J by 5 bases.

The sample holds a few counts of this clonotype. V is TRBV6-2 or TRBV6-3 and J is TRBJ1-2; TRBD1 is a possible D gene (5 bases). Germline V lookup: CDR1 MNHEY, CDR2 SVGEGT. The length of the CDR3 is 17 residues. With 2 bases removed from V and 4 bases from J, the gap between germline ends came to 20 bases. In nucleotides, the CDR3 is TGTGCCAGCAGTTACCGCGGACGGGACCCGAGTGGCTATGGCTACACCTTC. Protein sequence: CASSYRGRDPSGYGYTF.